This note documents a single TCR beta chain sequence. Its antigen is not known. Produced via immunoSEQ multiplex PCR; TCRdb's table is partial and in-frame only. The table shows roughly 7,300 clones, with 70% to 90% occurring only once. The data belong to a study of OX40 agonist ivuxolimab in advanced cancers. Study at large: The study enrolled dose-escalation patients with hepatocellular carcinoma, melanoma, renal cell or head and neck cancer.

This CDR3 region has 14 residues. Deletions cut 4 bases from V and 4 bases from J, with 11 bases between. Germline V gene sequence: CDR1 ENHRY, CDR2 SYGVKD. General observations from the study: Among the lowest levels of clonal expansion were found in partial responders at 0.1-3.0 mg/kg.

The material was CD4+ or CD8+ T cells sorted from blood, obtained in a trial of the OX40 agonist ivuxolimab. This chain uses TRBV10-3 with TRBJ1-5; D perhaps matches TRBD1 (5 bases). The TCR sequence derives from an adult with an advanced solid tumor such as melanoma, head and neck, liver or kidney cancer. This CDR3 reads CAISGGSYNQPQHF. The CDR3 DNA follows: TGTGCCATCAGTGGGGGCTCGTATAATCAGCCCCAGCATTTT.